This T cell receptor beta chain was identified in a study of blood T cells in healthy people across ages. Across the whole study: Capture by template switching was about one barcoded beta molecule per two T cells.

Germline assignment: CDR1 SEHNR and CDR2 FQNEAQ (reference sequence). This CDR3 has 12 residues. The second PCR ran roughly 6 to 11 cycles with a sample-barcoded 5' primer and J-beta primers. MiXCR was run by TCRdb on the 5' RACE reads, yielding one entry per CDR3 protein. This table holds a few hundred thousand distinct CDR3 sequences, roughly 29% found once. The study isolated at least 6.5 million PBMCs from each sample. This clonotype has more than one count but fewer than ten. A read error may produce the germline difference seen at one junction end. The specimen was blood. The chain has TRBV7-9 and TRBJ2-7; no firm D call. This TCR came from a woman aged 65 to 85 in good health. This CDR3 is CASSLEGPKQNF. DNA for the CDR3: TGTGCCAGCAGCTTAGAAGGGCCGAAGCAGAACTTC.